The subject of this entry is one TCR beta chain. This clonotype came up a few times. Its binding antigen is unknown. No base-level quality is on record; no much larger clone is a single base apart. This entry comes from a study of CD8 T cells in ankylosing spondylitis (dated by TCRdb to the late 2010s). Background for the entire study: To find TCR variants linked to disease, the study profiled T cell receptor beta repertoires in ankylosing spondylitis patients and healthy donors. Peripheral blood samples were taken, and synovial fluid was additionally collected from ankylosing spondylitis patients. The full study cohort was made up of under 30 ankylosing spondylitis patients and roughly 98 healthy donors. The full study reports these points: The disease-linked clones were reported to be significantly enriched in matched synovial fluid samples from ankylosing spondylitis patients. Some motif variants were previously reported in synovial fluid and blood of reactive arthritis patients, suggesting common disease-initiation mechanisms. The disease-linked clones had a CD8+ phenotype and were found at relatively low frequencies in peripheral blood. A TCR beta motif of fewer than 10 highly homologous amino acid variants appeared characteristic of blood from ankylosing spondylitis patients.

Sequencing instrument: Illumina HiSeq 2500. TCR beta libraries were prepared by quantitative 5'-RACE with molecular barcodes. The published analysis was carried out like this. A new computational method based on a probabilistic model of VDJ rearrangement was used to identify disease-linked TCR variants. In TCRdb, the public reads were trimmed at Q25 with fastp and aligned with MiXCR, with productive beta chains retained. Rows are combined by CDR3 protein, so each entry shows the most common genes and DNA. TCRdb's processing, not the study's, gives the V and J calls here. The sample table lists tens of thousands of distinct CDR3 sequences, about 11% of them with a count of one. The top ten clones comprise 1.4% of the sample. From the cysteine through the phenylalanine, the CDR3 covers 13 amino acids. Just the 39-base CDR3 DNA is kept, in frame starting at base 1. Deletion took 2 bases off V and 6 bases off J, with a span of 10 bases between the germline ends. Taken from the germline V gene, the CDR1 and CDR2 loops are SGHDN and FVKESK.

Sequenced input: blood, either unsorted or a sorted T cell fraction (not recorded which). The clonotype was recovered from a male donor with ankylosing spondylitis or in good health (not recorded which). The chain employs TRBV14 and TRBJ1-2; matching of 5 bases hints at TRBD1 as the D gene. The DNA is TGTGCCAGCAGCCAAAGATTACAGGATGGCTACACCTTC. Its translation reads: CASSQRLQDGYTF.